Presented here are 26 T cell receptor beta chains from one specimen sequenced in a study of T-cell reconstitution after alpha-beta-depleted transplantation in children. Unique molecular identifiers were incorporated during preparation of the TCRbeta library. Via MiXCR, TCRdb re-called the PCR reads, giving one row per CDR3 protein. The repertoire holds around 25,000 distinct CDR3 sequences, with 15% to 20% as singletons. The specimen comprised PBMCs, mostly from graft donor cells, sampled 60 days after TCRalphabeta/CD19-depleted stem cell transplant. Receptors originate from a male patient aged 2-15 years who had a stem cell transplant for acute lymphoblastic leukemia, so the T cells may come from the graft donor.

This clonotype occurred a few times. The CDR3, as DNA: TGCAGTGCTAGAGAAGGTTATGAGCAGTTCTTC. Protein: CSAREGYEQFF. This rearrangement joins TRBV20-1 to TRBJ2-1; D is ambiguous. The germline V gene has CDR1 DFQATT and CDR2 SNEGSKA (reference sequence). The CDR3 is made up of 11 amino acids. V was clipped by 0 bases and J by 8 bases, with 5 bases between them.

The V gene is TRBV20-1, the J gene TRBJ2-1; TRBD2 agrees at 10 bases. Germline V gene data show CDR1 as DFQATT and CDR2 as SNEGSKA (reference sequence). This CDR3 is 16 amino acids long. Germline trimming cut 5 bases from V and 7 bases from J; bases unmatched to any gene: 14. The CDR3 bases are TGCAGTGCTGCCCCCACTAGCGGGAACCTTAGGAATGAGCAGTTCTTC. As protein: CSAAPTSGNLRNEQFF.

This clonotype has ten or more counts. This chain links TRBV12-3 or TRBV12-4 with TRBJ1-5; no clear D gene. CDR3 length: 14 residues. With 7 bases removed from V and 1 base from J, the gap between germline ends came to 11 bases. CDR3 protein: CASKIGVSNQPQHF. CDR3 bases: TGTGCCAGCAAAATCGGGGTAAGCAATCAGCCCCAGCATTTT.

This clonotype occurred many times. The chain joins TRBV29-1 to TRBJ2-1; D is perhaps TRBD2 (6 bases). The V end was cut by 6 bases, the J end by 5 bases, with 14 bases between. Germline CDR1 reads SQVTM; CDR2 reads ANQGSEA. This CDR3 is built from 13 residues. As DNA, the CDR3 is TGCAGCGTCCTTGGACGGAGGGACAATGAGCAGTTCTTC. As protein: CSVLGRRDNEQFF.

This clonotype was counted at least ten times. V is TRBV18 and J is TRBJ2-2; D call uncertain. The CDR3 runs to 15 residues. The V gene's germline CDR1 is KGHSH and CDR2 LQKENI. The V and J ends lost 2 bases and 2 bases respectively, with 9 bases between them. The CDR3 sequence: CASSPFQHNTGELFF. For the CDR3, the DNA is TGTGCCAGCTCACCATTCCAGCACAACACCGGGGAGCTGTTTTTT.

CDR3 loop: CASSSISGAVKNIQYF. In DNA form, the CDR3 reads TGTGCCAGTAGCTCGATATCCGGAGCGGTGAAAAACATTCAGTACTTC. This chain links TRBV19 with TRBJ2-4; possibly TRBD2 for D (5 bases). Germline loops: CDR1 LNHDA, CDR2 SQIVND (reference sequence). The CDR3 runs to 16 residues. V was trimmed by 6 bases and J by 4 bases, leaving 19 bases between them.

This clonotype has just a few counts. The chain is built from TRBV9 and TRBJ1-3; 7 nucleotides agree with TRBD1. V shed 0 bases, J shed 0 bases, and the junction held 3 bases outside the gene matches. This CDR3 has 16 residues. The germline V gene encodes CDR1 SGDLS and CDR2 YYNGEE. CDR3 DNA: TGTGCCAGCAGCGTAGAGGCAGGGGGCTCTGGAAACACCATATATTTT. Protein: CASSVEAGGSGNTIYF.

The rearrangement uses TRBV7-9 and TRBJ2-1; TRBD2 agrees at 10 bases. This CDR3 comprises 12 residues. Germline V gene data show CDR1 as SEHNR and CDR2 as FQNEAQ (reference sequence). V shed 5 bases, J shed 14 bases, and the junction held 6 bases outside the gene matches. CDR3 residues: CASSQRGTSEFF. Here the CDR3 DNA reads TGTGCCAGCAGCCAGAGGGGGACTAGCGAGTTCTTC.

The sample holds many counts of this clonotype. This chain links TRBV12-3 or TRBV12-4 with TRBJ2-1, with TRBD1 matching over 10 bases. The CDR3 contains 15 residues. Trimming cost V 6 bases and J 7 bases; bases outside gene matches: 9. Here the CDR3 DNA reads TGTGCCAGCAGGACCGACAGGGGGCCGTATAATGAGCAGTTCTTC. Translating it yields CASRTDRGPYNEQFF.

The rearrangement joins TRBV20-1 to TRBJ2-7; D is perhaps TRBD1 (5 bases). The CDR3 is 14 residues long. From germline, CDR1 is DFQATT and CDR2 SNEGSKA (reference sequence). Trimming cost V 3 bases and J 2 bases, with 14 bases left between them. CDR3 in DNA: TGCAGTGCTAGGGACAACTCACCCCCCTACGAGCAGTACTTC. This translates into CSARDNSPPYEQYF.

The chain employs TRBV11-2 and TRBJ2-1; D remains ambiguous. Trimming left V 3 bases short and J 7 bases short, with 13 bases between. CDR3 length equals 14 residues. Germline loops: CDR1 SGHAT, CDR2 FQNNGV. The CDR3 loop reads CASSFTYSSNEQFF. The CDR3 nucleotides are TGTGCCAGCAGCTTCACATATAGTTCAAATGAGCAGTTCTTC.

The table lists this clonotype with many counts. The rearrangement links TRBV29-1 to TRBJ2-1, with D uncertain. The V end was cut by 5 bases, the J end by 3 bases, with 2 bases between. This CDR3 contains 10 residues. Germline V gene lookup returns CDR1 SQVTM and CDR2 ANQGSEA. The CDR3 sequence: CSVRYNEQFF. The CDR3 bases are TGCAGCGTTCGCTACAATGAGCAGTTCTTC.

This clonotype appeared many times. V gene TRBV12-3 or TRBV12-4 combines with J gene TRBJ1-5; possibly TRBD1 for D (5 bases). V lost 3 bases and J 5 bases, leaving 11 bases between the germline ends. The CDR3 loop spans 14 amino acids. CDR3: CASSFGGSYQPQHF. The DNA of the CDR3 is TGTGCCAGCAGTTTTGGGGGGTCTTATCAGCCCCAGCATTTT.

This clonotype was seen at least ten times. The chain carries TRBV28 and TRBJ1-1; TRBD1 matches 7 bases. The CDR3 runs 14 residues. Germline CDR1 is MDHEN and CDR2 is SYDVKM. V was clipped by 3 bases and J by 7 bases; unmatched bases: 8. The CDR3: CASSLIDRVIEAFF. Here the CDR3 DNA reads TGTGCCAGCAGTTTGATCGACAGGGTTATTGAAGCTTTCTTT.

This clonotype has ten or more counts. V usage is TRBV5-5 and J usage is TRBJ1-5; 10 bases are a match to TRBD1. V gave up 3 bases and J gave up 5 bases; unmatched junction bases: 11. Germline V gene sequence: CDR1 SGHKS, CDR2 YYEKEE (reference sequence). The CDR3 is made up of 17 amino acids. The CDR3 loop reads CASSYGTGAWSDQPQHF. The DNA for the CDR3 is TGTGCCAGCAGCTACGGGACAGGGGCATGGTCCGATCAGCCCCAGCATTTT.

This clonotype has just a few counts. The rearrangement joins TRBV12-3 or TRBV12-4 to TRBJ2-6; either TRBD1 or TRBD2 may fit D (5 bases each). This CDR3 has 17 amino acids. V was clipped by 8 bases and J by 1 base, with 18 bases between them. The CDR3 region is CASGDWVGVSGANVLTF. In DNA form, the CDR3 reads TGTGCCAGCGGAGATTGGGTGGGGGTATCTGGGGCCAACGTCCTGACTTTC.

V usage is TRBV27 and J usage is TRBJ2-7; 13 positions match TRBD2. Trimming at V came to 5 bases and at J to 0 bases, leaving 4 bases not matched to a gene. The CDR3 consists of 16 residues. Germline values: CDR1 MNHEY, CDR2 SMNVEV (reference sequence). CDR3 protein: CASSRRTSGSSYEQYF. The CDR3, as DNA: TGTGCCAGCAGTAGGCGGACTAGCGGGAGCTCCTACGAGCAGTACTTC.

The V call is TRBV6-5, the J call TRBJ1-1; D remains unclear. The CDR3 runs to 15 residues. Germline V gene lookup returns CDR1 MNHEY and CDR2 SVGAGI. V was clipped by 2 bases and J by 3 bases, with 13 bases between them. CDR3 loop: CASSYPVVSDTEAFF. CDR3 DNA: TGTGCCAGCAGTTACCCCGTGGTTTCCGACACTGAAGCTTTCTTT.

The chain couples TRBV5-1 to TRBJ2-7, with 9 bases identical to TRBD2. Trimming removed 4 bases from V and 3 bases from J; junction bases left unmatched: 5. Germline CDR1 reads SGHRS; CDR2 reads YFSETQ. CDR3 length: 14 residues. The CDR3 DNA reads as TGCGCCAGCAGCCCGAGTAGCGGGAGCTACGAGCAGTACTTC. Translating gives CASSPSSGSYEQYF.

This clonotype was counted only a few times. The V and J genes are TRBV6-4 and TRBJ1-1; TRBD1 might be the D (5 bases). The length of the CDR3 is 13 residues. The V end was cut by 10 bases, the J end by 1 base, with 13 bases between. CDR1 MRHNA and CDR2 SNTAGT come from the germline V gene. The CDR3 is CANFGQANTEAFF. The CDR3 DNA reads TGTGCCAACTTCGGACAAGCGAACACTGAAGCTTTCTTT.

This clonotype was counted many times. The genes are TRBV18 and TRBJ2-1; 11 positions match TRBD2. The CDR3 is made up of 14 amino acids. Germline CDR1 and CDR2: KGHSH and LQKENI. V gave up 3 bases and J gave up 6 bases; unmatched junction bases: 1. This chain's CDR3 is CASSPSGRANEQFF. CDR3 DNA: TGTGCCAGCTCACCTAGCGGGAGGGCCAATGAGCAGTTCTTC.

In its sample, this clonotype was seen a few times. The CDR3 DNA reads as TGTGCCAGCAGCGATCCAGTTTCACCCCTCCACTTT. It translates to CASSDPVSPLHF. The rearrangement joins TRBV6-5 to TRBJ1-6; D call uncertain. The CDR3 runs 12 residues. Trimming took off 6 bases at V and 9 bases at J, with 9 bases between the two ends. The germline V gene has CDR1 MNHEY and CDR2 SVGAGI.

This clonotype was seen many times. V is TRBV29-1 and J is TRBJ2-5; D perhaps matches TRBD2 (7 bases). V was cut by 5 bases and J by 4 bases, with 11 bases left in between. Germline loops: CDR1 SQVTM, CDR2 ANQGSEA. The CDR3 totals 12 residues. This CDR3 is CSVRGGSETQYF. In DNA, the CDR3 is TGCAGCGTTAGGGGGGGTTCAGAGACCCAGTACTTC.

In this sample, this clonotype turned up a few times. V is TRBV2 and J is TRBJ2-1; 7 bases map to TRBD2. Germline V gives CDR1 SNHLY, CDR2 FYNNEI. J lost 7 bases, V lost 11 bases, and 26 bases had no gene match. CDR3 length: 18 residues. CDR3 residues: CAFSAGGVGTIPPNEQFF. The DNA for the CDR3 is TGTGCCTTCAGTGCCGGAGGAGTGGGGACTATACCCCCTAATGAGCAGTTCTTC.

The sample holds a few counts of this clonotype. The chain uses TRBV25-1 and TRBJ2-1; a possible D gene is TRBD1 (5 bases). The CDR3 sequence is 10 residues long. V lost 5 bases, J lost 10 bases, and 6 bases lay in between. Germline V CDR1 and CDR2: MGHDK, SYGVNS. The CDR3 nucleotides read TGTGCCAGCAGTCACAGGGAGCAGTTCTTC. Its translation: CASSHREQFF.

This clonotype was found many times. The rearrangement links TRBV12-3 or TRBV12-4 to TRBJ1-1, with D possibly TRBD1 on 5 matching bases. Trimming pared 4 bases from V and 1 base from J, leaving 10 bases between. CDR3 length: 14 amino acids. The CDR3 here is CASSYGHSNTEAFF. DNA for the CDR3: TGTGCCAGCAGTTACGGACATTCGAACACTGAAGCTTTCTTT.